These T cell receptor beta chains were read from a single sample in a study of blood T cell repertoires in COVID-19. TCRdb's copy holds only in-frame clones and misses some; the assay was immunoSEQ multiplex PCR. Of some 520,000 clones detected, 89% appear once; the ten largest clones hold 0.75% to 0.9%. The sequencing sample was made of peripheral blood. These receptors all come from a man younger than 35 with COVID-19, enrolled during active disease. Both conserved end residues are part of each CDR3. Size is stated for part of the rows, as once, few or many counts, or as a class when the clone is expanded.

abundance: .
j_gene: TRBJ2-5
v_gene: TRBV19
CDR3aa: CASSEAGRGRETQYF

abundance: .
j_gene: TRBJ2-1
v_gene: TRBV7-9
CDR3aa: CASSLTLTVYNEQFF

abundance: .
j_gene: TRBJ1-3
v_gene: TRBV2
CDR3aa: CASSDRTGDPGNTIYF

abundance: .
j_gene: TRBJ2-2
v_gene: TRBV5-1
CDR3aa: CASSPEGVAGELFF

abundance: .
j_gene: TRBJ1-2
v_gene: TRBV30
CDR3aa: CAWRGQQGRYYGYTF

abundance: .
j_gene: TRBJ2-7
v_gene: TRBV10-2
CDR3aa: CASRAGTSDSYEQYF

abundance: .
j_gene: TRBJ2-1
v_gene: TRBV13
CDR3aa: CASSSSGSSAYNEQFF

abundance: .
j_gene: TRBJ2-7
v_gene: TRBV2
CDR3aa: CASSAYYEQYF

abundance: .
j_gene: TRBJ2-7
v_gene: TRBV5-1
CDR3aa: CASSLVERASYEQYF

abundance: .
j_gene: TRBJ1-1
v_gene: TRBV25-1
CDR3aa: CASSERVVGTGRTEAFF

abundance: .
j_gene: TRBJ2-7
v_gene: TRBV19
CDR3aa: CASSIRDRGPYEQYF

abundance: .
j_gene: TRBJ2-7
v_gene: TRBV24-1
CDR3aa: CATSGREIPYEQYF

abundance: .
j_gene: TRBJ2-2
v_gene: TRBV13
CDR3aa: CASSLGLAGFTGELFF

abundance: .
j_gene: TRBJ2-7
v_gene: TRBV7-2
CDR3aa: CASSLAGGAGEQYF

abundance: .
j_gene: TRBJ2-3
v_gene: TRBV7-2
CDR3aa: CASSLRRDGLTDTQYF

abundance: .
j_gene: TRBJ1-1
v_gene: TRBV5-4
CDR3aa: CASSLATASDTEAFF

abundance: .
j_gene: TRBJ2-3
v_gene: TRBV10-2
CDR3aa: CASSESGLAGGTDTQYF

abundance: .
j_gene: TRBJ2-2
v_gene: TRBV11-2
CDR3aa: CASNSLSGELFF

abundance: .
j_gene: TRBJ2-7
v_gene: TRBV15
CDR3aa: CATSRQSGSYEQYF

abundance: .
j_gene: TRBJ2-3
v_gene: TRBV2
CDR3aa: CASYERGRATDTQYF

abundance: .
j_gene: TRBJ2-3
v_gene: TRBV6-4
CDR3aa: CASSERGGILSSTDTQYF

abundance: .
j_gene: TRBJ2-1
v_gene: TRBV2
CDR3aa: CASSDGTSGVSSYNEQFF

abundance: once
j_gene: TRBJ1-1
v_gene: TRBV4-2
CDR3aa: CASSQWEDTEAFF

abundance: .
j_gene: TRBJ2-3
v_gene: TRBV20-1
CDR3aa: CSASPGTGLVGTDTQYF

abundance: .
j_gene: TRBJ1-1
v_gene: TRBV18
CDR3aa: CASSLGQTKEAFF

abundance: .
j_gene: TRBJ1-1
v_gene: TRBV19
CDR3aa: CASSIGGLAEAFF

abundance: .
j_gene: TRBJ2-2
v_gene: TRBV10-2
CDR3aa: CASSPSGGAMSTGELFF

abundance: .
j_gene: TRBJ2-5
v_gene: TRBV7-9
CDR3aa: CASSQTSGGGETQYF

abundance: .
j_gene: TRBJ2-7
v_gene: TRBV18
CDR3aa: CASSQGTVEQYF

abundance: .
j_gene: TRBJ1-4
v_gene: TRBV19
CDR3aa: CASRSTGESRLFF

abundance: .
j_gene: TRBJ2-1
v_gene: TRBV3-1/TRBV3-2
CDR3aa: CASSSRGVNEQFF

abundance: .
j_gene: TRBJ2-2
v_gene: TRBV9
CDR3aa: CASSVAGQGYTGELFF

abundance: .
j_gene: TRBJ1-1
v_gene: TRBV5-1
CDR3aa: CASKRQGADTEAFF

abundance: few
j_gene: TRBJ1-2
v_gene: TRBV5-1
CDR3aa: CASNDRERGYGYTF

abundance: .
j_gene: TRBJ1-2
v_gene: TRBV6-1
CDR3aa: CASSDTGTGVGYTF

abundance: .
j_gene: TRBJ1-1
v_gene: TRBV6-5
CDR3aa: CASSLGGSEAFF